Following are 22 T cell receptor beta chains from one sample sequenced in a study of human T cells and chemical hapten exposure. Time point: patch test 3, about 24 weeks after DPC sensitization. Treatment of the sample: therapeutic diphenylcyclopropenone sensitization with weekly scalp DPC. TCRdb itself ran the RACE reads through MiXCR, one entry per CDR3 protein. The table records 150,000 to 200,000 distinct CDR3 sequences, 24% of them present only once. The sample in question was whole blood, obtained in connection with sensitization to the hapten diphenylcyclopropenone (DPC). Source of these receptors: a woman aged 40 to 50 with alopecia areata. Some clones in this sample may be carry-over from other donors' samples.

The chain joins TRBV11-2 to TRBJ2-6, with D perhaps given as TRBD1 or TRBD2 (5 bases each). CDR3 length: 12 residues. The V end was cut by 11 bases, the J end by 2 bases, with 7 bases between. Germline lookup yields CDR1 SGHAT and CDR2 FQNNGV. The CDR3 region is CAWGTGANVLTF. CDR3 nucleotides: TGTGCCTGGGGGACTGGGGCCAACGTCCTGACTTTC.

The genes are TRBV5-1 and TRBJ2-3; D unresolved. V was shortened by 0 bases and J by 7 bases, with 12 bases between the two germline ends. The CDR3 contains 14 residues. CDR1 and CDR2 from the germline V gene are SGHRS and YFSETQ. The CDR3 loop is CASSLGVPRNTQYF. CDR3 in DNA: TGCGCCAGCAGCTTGGGAGTGCCCAGGAATACGCAGTATTTT.

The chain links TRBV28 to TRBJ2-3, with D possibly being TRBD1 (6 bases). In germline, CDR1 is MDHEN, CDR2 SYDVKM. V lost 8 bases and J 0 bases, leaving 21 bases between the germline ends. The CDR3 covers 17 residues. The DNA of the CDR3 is TGTGCCAGCCTTACAAGGGTCAGGACAGCGAGCACAGATACGCAGTATTTT. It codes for CASLTRVRTASTDTQYF.

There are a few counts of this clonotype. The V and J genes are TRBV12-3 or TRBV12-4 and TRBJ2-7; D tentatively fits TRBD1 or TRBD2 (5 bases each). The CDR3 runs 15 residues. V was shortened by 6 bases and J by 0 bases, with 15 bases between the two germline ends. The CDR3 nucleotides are TGTGCCAGCAGACCTAGTGCCGGGGCCTCCTACGAGCAGTACTTC. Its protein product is CASRPSAGASYEQYF.

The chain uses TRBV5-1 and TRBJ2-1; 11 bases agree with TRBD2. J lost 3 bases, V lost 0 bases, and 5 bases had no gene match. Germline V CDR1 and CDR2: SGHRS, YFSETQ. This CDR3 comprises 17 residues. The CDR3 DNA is TGCGCCAGCAGCTTGGTACTAGCGGGAGACTACTACAATGAGCAGTTCTTC. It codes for CASSLVLAGDYYNEQFF. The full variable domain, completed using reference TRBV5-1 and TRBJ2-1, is KAGVTQTPRYLIKTRGQQVTLSCSPISGHRSVSWYQQTPGQGLQFLFEYFSETQRNKGNFPGRFSGRQFSNSRSEMNVSTLELGDSALYLCASSLVLAGDYYNEQFFGPGTRLTVL.

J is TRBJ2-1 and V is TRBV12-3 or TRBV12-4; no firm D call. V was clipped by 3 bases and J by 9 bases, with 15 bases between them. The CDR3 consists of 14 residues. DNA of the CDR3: TGTGCCAGCAGTTTCCAGGCAATAAGAGGTGAGCAGTTCTTC. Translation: CASSFQAIRGEQFF.

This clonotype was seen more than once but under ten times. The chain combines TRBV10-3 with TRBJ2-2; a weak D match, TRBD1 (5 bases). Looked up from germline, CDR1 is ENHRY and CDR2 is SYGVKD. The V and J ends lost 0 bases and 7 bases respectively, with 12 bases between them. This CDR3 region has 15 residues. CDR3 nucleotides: TGTGCCATCAGTGAGTCTCAGGGTTCGGGCGGGGAGCTGTTTTTT. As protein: CAISESQGSGGELFF.

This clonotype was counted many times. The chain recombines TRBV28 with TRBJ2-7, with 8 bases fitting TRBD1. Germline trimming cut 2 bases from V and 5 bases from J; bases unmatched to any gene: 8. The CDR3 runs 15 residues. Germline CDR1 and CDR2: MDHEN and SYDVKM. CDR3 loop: CASSLPGGMGNEQYF. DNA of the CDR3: TGTGCCAGCAGTTTACCAGGGGGCATGGGGAACGAGCAGTACTTC.

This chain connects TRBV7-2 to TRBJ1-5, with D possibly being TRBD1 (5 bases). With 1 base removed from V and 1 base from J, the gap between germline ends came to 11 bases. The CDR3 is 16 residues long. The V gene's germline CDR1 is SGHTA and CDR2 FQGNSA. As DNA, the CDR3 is TGTGCCAGCAGCTTAGGAGGGGCAGGAAGCAATCAGCCCCAGCATTTT. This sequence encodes CASSLGGAGSNQPQHF. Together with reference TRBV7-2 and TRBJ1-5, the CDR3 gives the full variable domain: GAGVSQSPSNKVTEKGKDVELRCDPISGHTALYWYRQSLGQGLEFLIYFQGNSAPDKSGLPSDRFSAERTGGSVSTLTIQRTQQEDSAVYLCASSLGGAGSNQPQHFGDGTRLSIL.

CDR3 DNA sequence: TGCGCCAGCAGCCCGGTCCCGTTAGCGGGAGAGGATACGCAGTATTTT. Its translation is CASSPVPLAGEDTQYF. V is TRBV5-1 and J is TRBJ2-3; 9 bases line up with TRBD2. CDR1 is SGHRS, CDR2 YFSETQ, per germline. V lost 4 bases to trimming and J lost 6 bases; unmatched junction nucleotides: 12. The CDR3 runs to 16 residues.

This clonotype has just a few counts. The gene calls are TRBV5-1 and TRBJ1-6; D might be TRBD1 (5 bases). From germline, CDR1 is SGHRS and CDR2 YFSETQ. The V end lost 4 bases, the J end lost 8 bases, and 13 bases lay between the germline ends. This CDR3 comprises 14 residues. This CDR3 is CASSVGTVYSPLHF. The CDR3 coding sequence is TGCGCCAGCAGCGTTGGGACGGTATATTCACCCCTCCACTTT.

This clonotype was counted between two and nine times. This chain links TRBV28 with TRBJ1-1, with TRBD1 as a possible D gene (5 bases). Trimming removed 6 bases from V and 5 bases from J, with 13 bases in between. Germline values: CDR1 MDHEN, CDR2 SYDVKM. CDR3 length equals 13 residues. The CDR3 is CASREGTWTEAFF. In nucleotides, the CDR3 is TGTGCCAGCAGGGAGGGGACGTGGACTGAAGCTTTCTTT.

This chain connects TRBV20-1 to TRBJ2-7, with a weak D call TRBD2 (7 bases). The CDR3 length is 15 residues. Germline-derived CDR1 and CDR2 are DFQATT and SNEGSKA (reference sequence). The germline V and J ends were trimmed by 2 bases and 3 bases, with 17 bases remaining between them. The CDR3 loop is CSARMGGGGVYEQYF. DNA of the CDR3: TGCAGTGCTAGAATGGGGGGAGGGGGAGTCTACGAGCAGTACTTC.

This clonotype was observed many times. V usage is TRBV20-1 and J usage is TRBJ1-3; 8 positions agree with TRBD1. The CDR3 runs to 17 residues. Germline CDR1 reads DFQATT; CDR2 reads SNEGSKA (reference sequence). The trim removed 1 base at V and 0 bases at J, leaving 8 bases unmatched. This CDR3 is CSARGTPGTGSGNTIYF. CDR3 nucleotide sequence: TGCAGTGCTAGAGGAACCCCCGGGACAGGCTCTGGAAACACCATATATTTT.

The CDR3 DNA follows: TGTGCCAGCAGTTTAGCGTATCTTAGCTCCTACAATGAGCAGTTCTTC. Translating gives CASSLAYLSSYNEQFF. V is TRBV27 and J is TRBJ2-1, with no clear D. The CDR3 is 16 amino acids. Germline loops: CDR1 MNHEY, CDR2 SMNVEV (reference sequence). Trimming took 2 bases from V and 0 from J, leaving 11 bases between them.

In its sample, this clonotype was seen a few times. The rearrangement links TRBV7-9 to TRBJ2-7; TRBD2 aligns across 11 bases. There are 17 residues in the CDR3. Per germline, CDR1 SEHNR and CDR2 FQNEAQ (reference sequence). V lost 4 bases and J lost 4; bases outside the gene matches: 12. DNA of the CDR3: TGTGCCAGCAGCTCTTGGCACTTGACTAGCGGGAAATACGAGCAGTACTTC. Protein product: CASSSWHLTSGKYEQYF.

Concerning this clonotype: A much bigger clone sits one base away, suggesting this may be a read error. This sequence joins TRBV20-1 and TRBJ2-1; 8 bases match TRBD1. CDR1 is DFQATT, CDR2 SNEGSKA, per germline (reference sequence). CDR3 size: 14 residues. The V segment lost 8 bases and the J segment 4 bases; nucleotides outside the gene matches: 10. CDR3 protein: CSSYPGQVYNEQFF. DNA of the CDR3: TGCAGTTCTTACCCGGGACAGGTTTACAATGAGCAGTTCTTC.

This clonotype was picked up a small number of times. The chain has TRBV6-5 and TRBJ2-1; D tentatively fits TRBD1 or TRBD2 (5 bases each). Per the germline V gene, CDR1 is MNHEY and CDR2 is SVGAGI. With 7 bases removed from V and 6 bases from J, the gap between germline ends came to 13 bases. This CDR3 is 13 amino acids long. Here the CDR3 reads CASTWAGTNEQFF. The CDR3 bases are TGTGCCAGCACTTGGGCAGGGACCAATGAGCAGTTCTTC.

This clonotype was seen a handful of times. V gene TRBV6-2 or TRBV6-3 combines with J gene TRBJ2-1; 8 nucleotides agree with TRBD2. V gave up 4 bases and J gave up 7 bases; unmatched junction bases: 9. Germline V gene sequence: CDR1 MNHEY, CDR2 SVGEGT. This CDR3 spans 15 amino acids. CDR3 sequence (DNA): TGTGCCAGCAGTTTGTGGTCTAGCGGGTCAAATGAGCAGTTCTTC. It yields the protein CASSLWSSGSNEQFF.

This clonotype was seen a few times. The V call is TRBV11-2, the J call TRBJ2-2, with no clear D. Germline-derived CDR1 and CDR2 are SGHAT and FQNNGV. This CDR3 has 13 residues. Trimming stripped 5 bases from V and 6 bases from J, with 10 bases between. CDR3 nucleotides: TGTGCCAGCAGCCCAGGAGAGGCCGGGGAGCTGTTTTTT. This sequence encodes CASSPGEAGELFF.

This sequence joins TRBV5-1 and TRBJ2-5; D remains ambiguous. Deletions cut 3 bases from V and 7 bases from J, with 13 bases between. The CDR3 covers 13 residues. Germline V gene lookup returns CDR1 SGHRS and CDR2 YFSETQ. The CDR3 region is CASSSGLDTTQYF. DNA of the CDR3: TGCGCCAGCAGCTCCGGTCTAGATACGACCCAGTACTTC.

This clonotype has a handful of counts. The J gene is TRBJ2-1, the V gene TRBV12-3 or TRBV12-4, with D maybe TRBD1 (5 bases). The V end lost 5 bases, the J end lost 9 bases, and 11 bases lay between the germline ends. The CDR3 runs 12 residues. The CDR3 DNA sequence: TGTGCCAGCAGTCTAGGGGCGCGTGAGCAGTTCTTC. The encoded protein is CASSLGAREQFF.